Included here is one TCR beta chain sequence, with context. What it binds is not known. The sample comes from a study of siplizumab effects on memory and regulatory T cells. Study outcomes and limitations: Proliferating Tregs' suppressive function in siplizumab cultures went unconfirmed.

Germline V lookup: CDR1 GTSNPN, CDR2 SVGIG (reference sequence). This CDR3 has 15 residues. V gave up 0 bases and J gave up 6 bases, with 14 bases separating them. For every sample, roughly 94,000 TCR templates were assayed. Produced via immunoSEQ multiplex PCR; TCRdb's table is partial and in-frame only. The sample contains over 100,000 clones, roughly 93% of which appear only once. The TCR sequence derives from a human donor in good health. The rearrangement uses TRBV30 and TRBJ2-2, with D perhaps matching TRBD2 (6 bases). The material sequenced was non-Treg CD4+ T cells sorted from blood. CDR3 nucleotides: TGTGCCTGGAGTGTAGGAGGGGAGTTAGCCGGGGAGCTGTTTTTT. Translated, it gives CAWSVGGELAGELFF.